This TCR beta chain was captured by sequencing in a study of shared clonotypes between healthy human individuals. Study-level points and caveats: Unshared clonotypes carried lower generation probabilities than those common to all four donors.

Concerning this clone: Antigen: not known.

Donors were healthy HIV-negative adults without recently reported acute infections or vaccinations. This table comes from immunoSEQ multiplex PCR, and its TCRdb copy is limited to in-frame clones, with some not included. The sample records around 990,000 clones, approximately 75% being singletons. The length of the CDR3 is 11 residues. V was pared by 5 bases and J by 3 bases, with 5 bases between. The germline V gene encodes CDR1 SGHAT and CDR2 FQNNGV. The chain links TRBV11-2 to TRBJ2-7; D is uncertain. Source material: memory CD4+ T cells from PBMCs. The subset denotes: CD45RA-negative fraction. This clonotype originated in a man aged 18 to 29 in good health. Some clones in this sample may be carry-over from other donors' samples. The CDR3 bases are TGTGCCAGCAGCCTCGACTACGAGCAGTACTTC. This encodes CASSLDYEQYF.